One sample yielded the 29 T cell receptor beta chains listed below, sequenced in a study of blood T cells in healthy people across ages. A second 7 to 11 cycle PCR used barcoded and J-beta primers. TCRdb processed the 5' RACE reads anew with MiXCR; each CDR3 protein has one entry. The table lists approximately 940,000 distinct CDR3 sequences, under 50% of them singletons. The sample consisted of blood. The receptors stem from a man aged 25-45 years in good health.

V and J are TRBV5-5 and TRBJ2-3; 7 bases align to TRBD1. The V gene's germline CDR1 is SGHKS and CDR2 YYEKEE (reference sequence). The CDR3 contains 15 residues. V shed 3 bases, J shed 4 bases, and the junction held 8 bases outside the gene matches. In DNA, the CDR3 is TGTGCCAGCAGCTGGGGACAGAACAGCGCAGATACGCAGTATTTT. Translated, it gives CASSWGQNSADTQYF.

The chain links TRBV10-3 to TRBJ2-7, with 9 bases aligning to TRBD2. CDR3 size: 14 residues. V shed 3 bases and J 3 bases; nucleotides not matched to a gene: 3. Germline loops: CDR1 ENHRY, CDR2 SYGVKD. Here the CDR3 DNA reads TGTGCCATCAGTGAAAGTAGCGGGGGCTACGAGCAGTACTTC. Amino acids: CAISESSGGYEQYF.

The chain has TRBV25-1 and TRBJ2-7; the match to TRBD1 covers 8 bases. Germline CDR1 and CDR2: MGHDK and SYGVNS. J gave up 1 base and V 4 bases, and 9 bases lay outside the gene matches. The CDR3 spans 16 residues. CDR3 in DNA: TGTGCCAGCAGTGGCTATACCTGGACAGGGTCCTACGAGCAGTACTTC. Translation: CASSGYTWTGSYEQYF.

This clonotype was picked up a small number of times. The V and J genes are TRBV5-1 and TRBJ2-5; 7 nucleotides line up with TRBD2. V dropped 7 bases and J dropped 1; count of bases not matched to a gene: 7. From germline, CDR1 is SGHRS and CDR2 YFSETQ. This CDR3 spans 14 amino acids. CDR3 sequence reads: CASGEAGFQETQYF. As DNA, the CDR3 is TGCGCCAGCGGGGAAGCGGGGTTCCAAGAGACCCAGTACTTC.

The CDR3 bases are TGTGCCAGCAGTTCCTTGCCTGGGGTCTACGAGCAGTACTTC. Protein: CASSSLPGVYEQYF. V gene TRBV6-5 combines with J gene TRBJ2-5; D remains unclear. Gene TRBJ2-7 matches the end of the DNA better, so the J call may be wrong. There are 14 residues in the CDR3. From germline, CDR1 is MNHEY and CDR2 SVGAGI.

This clonotype was picked up a small number of times. The J gene is TRBJ2-1, the V gene TRBV9; D perhaps matches TRBD2 (5 bases). The CDR3 extends over 16 amino acids. Trimming took off 0 bases at V and 0 bases at J, with 10 bases between the two ends. Germline V gene data show CDR1 as SGDLS and CDR2 as YYNGEE. The CDR3 nucleotides read TGTGCCAGCAGCGTAGCTACAAGCGGCTCCTACAATGAGCAGTTCTTC. Its protein is CASSVATSGSYNEQFF. Full variable domain (remainder filled in from reference TRBV9 and TRBJ2-1): DSGVTQTPKHLITATGQRVTLRCSPRSGDLSVYWYQQSLDQGLQFLIQYYNGEERAKGNILERFSAQQFPDLHSELNLSSLELGDSALYFCASSVATSGSYNEQFFGPGTRLTVL.

The chain uses TRBV30 and TRBJ2-1; D is unresolved. The CDR3 sequence is 15 residues long. CDR1 and CDR2 (germline): GTSNPN, SVGIG (reference sequence). V lost 0 bases to trimming and J lost 2 bases, with 11 bases between them. CDR3 sequence: CAWSVTLNPYNEQFF. In nucleotides, the CDR3 is TGTGCCTGGAGTGTAACGTTGAATCCCTACAATGAGCAGTTCTTC. The entire variable domain, with the rest obtained from reference TRBV30 and TRBJ2-1, is as follows: SQTIHQWPATLVQPVGSPLSLECTVEGTSNPNLYWYRQAAGRGLQLLFYSVGIGQISSEVPQNLSASRPQDRQFILSSKKLLLSDSGFYLCAWSVTLNPYNEQFFGPGTRLTVL.

The chain couples TRBV25-1 to TRBJ2-3, with D hard to call. This CDR3 has 11 residues. Germline V lookup: CDR1 MGHDK, CDR2 SYGVNS. The ends were cut back, 6 bases at V and 7 bases at J, with 8 bases in the middle. The CDR3: CASRDSYTQYF. The CDR3 DNA follows: TGTGCCAGCAGAGACTCCTATACGCAGTATTTT.

V and J are TRBV29-1 and TRBJ1-4; D might be TRBD1 (6 bases). The V and J ends lost 7 bases and 5 bases respectively, with 14 bases between them. CDR1 SQVTM and CDR2 ANQGSEA come from the germline V gene. The CDR3 runs 13 residues. Here the CDR3 reads CSALDSQNEKLFF. In nucleotides, the CDR3 is TGCAGCGCCCTGGACAGCCAGAATGAAAAACTGTTTTTT.

This chain uses TRBV7-9 with TRBJ2-7; D may be TRBD2 (7 bases). The CDR3 length is 15 residues. V shed 4 bases and J shed 7 bases, with 20 bases lying between them. CDR1 and CDR2 from the germline V gene are SEHNR and FQNEAQ (reference sequence). CDR3 sequence: CASSSSEYRDYEQYF. Here the CDR3 DNA reads TGTGCCAGCAGCTCTAGTGAATACAGGGACTATGAGCAGTACTTC. Full variable domain (outside the CDR3, taken from reference TRBV7-9 and TRBJ2-7): DTGVSQNPRHKITKRGQNVTFRCDPISEHNRLYWYRQTLGQGPEFLTYFQNEAQLEKSRLLSDRFSAERPKGSFSTLEIQRTEQGDSAMYLCASSSSEYRDYEQYFGPGTRLTVT.

This chain uses TRBV27 with TRBJ1-1; the match to TRBD1 covers 9 bases. In germline, CDR1 is MNHEY, CDR2 SMNVEV (reference sequence). The CDR3 loop spans 17 amino acids. V lost 1 base to trimming and J lost 2 bases; unmatched junction nucleotides: 8. CDR3 in amino acids: CASSLFGMGQGNTEAFF. Written as DNA, the CDR3 is TGTGCCAGCAGTTTATTTGGGATGGGACAGGGTAACACTGAAGCTTTCTTT.

This clonotype was picked up a small number of times. The chain links TRBV24-1 to TRBJ1-2; 8 nucleotides match TRBD1. CDR3 length: 14 residues. In germline, CDR1 is KGHDR, CDR2 SFDVKD. Germline trimming cut 3 bases from V and 4 bases from J; bases unmatched to any gene: 3. CDR3 loop: CATSDRTGTYGYTF. CDR3 in DNA: TGTGCCACCAGTGATCGGACAGGGACCTATGGCTACACCTTC.

The chain recombines TRBV4-1 with TRBJ2-7; TRBD1 matches 8 bases. Germline CDR1 MGHRA, CDR2 YSYEKL. J was trimmed by 2 bases and V by 3 bases; bases with no gene match: 6. The CDR3 is made up of 15 amino acids. The DNA of the CDR3 is TGCGCCAGCAGCCAGTTGGACAGGGACCCCTACGAGCAGTACTTC. Amino acid sequence: CASSQLDRDPYEQYF.

This chain uses TRBV9 with TRBJ1-5; TRBD1 matches 8 bases. The V gene's germline CDR1 is SGDLS and CDR2 YYNGEE. V trimming: 3 bases; J trimming: 3 bases; junction bases outside the gene matches: 2. The CDR3 spans 14 residues. The CDR3 reads CASSGTGYNQPQHF. In DNA, the CDR3 is TGTGCCAGCAGCGGGACAGGGTACAATCAGCCCCAGCATTTT.

This clonotype was recorded a few times. The chain couples TRBV29-1 to TRBJ2-1; possible D gene TRBD1, 7 bases. This CDR3 contains 15 residues. In germline, CDR1 is SQVTM, CDR2 ANQGSEA. V dropped 1 base and J dropped 4 bases, with 14 bases sitting between them. The CDR3 DNA follows: TGCAGCGTTGAAGGGGGGGACAGACCTTACAATGAGCAGTTCTTC. This encodes CSVEGGDRPYNEQFF.

On this clonotype: At one end, the junction sequence differs from germline, possibly due to a read error. The J gene is TRBJ2-5, the V gene TRBV12-3 or TRBV12-4, with D possibly matching TRBD2 (5 bases). The CDR3 has 14 residues. This CDR3 reads CASSLSARVETQYF. CDR3 nucleotide sequence: TGTGCCAGTAGTTTATCCGCGCGGGTGGAGACCCAGTACTTC.

The chain carries TRBV27 and TRBJ2-7; D unclear. V lost 5 bases and J 1 base, leaving 15 bases between the germline ends. Germline CDR1 is MNHEY and CDR2 is SMNVEV (reference sequence). This CDR3 comprises 15 residues. The DNA of the CDR3 is TGTGCCAGCAGTGCCACCGAACGTAAATCCTACGAGCAGTACTTC. It encodes CASSATERKSYEQYF.

In nucleotides, the CDR3 is TGTGCCAGCAGTCGGACAGTTGATGAGCAGTTCTTC. Translation: CASSRTVDEQFF. The V and J genes are TRBV6-6 and TRBJ2-1; possible D gene TRBD1, 6 bases. Germline assignment: CDR1 MNHNY and CDR2 SVGAGI (reference sequence). The CDR3 loop spans 12 amino acids. V dropped 5 bases and J dropped 8 bases, with 10 bases sitting between them.

This clonotype was found a few times. The rearrangement joins TRBV4-1 to TRBJ1-2; D is unresolved. This CDR3 has 13 amino acids. V lost 4 bases, J lost 7 bases, and 13 bases lay in between. Germline V gene data show CDR1 as MGHRA and CDR2 as YSYEKL. CDR3 loop: CASSRSPVAGYTF. The CDR3 coding sequence is TGCGCCAGCAGCCGGAGCCCAGTGGCTGGCTACACCTTC.

This clonotype was observed a handful of times. The chain couples TRBV7-9 to TRBJ1-1; D is ambiguous. Germline V gene data show CDR1 as SEHNR and CDR2 as FQNEAQ (reference sequence). V lost 5 bases and J lost 1, with 11 bases in between. The CDR3 runs to 14 residues. The CDR3 nucleotides are TGTGCCAGCAGCCAAGCGACACAGAACACTGAAGCTTTCTTT. It translates to CASSQATQNTEAFF.

In regard to this clonotype: The junction differs from germline at one of its ends, possibly a read error. The CDR3 DNA is TGTTCCAGCAGCTTAGCAGTCTACGAGCAGTACTTC. Encoded protein: CSSSLAVYEQYF. The chain links TRBV7-9 to TRBJ2-4, with D hard to call. With the DNA end fitting TRBJ2-7 better, the J assignment may be wrong. Germline CDR1 and CDR2: SEHNR and FQNEAQ (reference sequence). This CDR3 is built from 12 residues.

This chain uses TRBV10-3 with TRBJ2-1; D perhaps matches TRBD2 (6 bases). The germline V and J ends were trimmed by 0 bases and 1 base, with 10 bases remaining between them. The germline CDR1 and CDR2 sequences are ENHRY and SYGVKD. This CDR3 comprises 16 residues. The CDR3 DNA is TGTGCCATCAGTGAGTCGGTAGCGGCATCCTACAATGAGCAGTTCTTC. Amino acid sequence: CAISESVAASYNEQFF.

Only a few counts were recorded for this clonotype. The rearrangement joins TRBV7-2 to TRBJ2-7, with D unresolved. Trimming stripped 1 base from V and 3 bases from J, with 7 bases between. The CDR3 has 13 residues. Germline CDR1 reads SGHTA; CDR2 reads FQGNSA. The CDR3 reads CASSLDLFYEQYF. Here the CDR3 DNA reads TGTGCCAGCAGCTTAGATCTGTTCTACGAGCAGTACTTC.

This clonotype has a handful of counts. This chain uses TRBV29-1 with TRBJ2-5; tentatively, D is TRBD2 (6 bases). CDR1 and CDR2 from the germline V gene are SQVTM and ANQGSEA. Trimming took off 5 bases at V and 2 bases at J, with 9 bases between the two ends. The CDR3 is 12 amino acids. CDR3: CSVMRGQETQYF. The DNA of the CDR3 is TGCAGCGTTATGCGGGGACAAGAGACCCAGTACTTC.

As for this clonotype: The germline gene is not matched at one end of the junction; a read error may be the cause. The rearrangement joins TRBV12-3 or TRBV12-4 to TRBJ1-1; D may be TRBD1 (5 bases). The CDR3 has 13 residues. The CDR3 region is CASSLAGVAEAFF. The CDR3, as DNA: TGTGCCAGTAGTTTAGCGGGGGTGGCTGAAGCTTTCTTT.

The genes are TRBV6-2 or TRBV6-3 and TRBJ2-6; D perhaps matches TRBD1 (5 bases). CDR3 length: 15 amino acids. The V gene's germline CDR1 is MNHEY and CDR2 SVGEGT. V lost 6 bases, J lost 4 bases, and 13 bases lay in between. CDR3 sequence (DNA): TGTGCCAGCAGCCCCGAAGGGGTCGGGGCCAACGTCCTGACTTTC. It encodes CASSPEGVGANVLTF.

Note on this clonotype: The CDR3 does not end in the conserved phenylalanine or tryptophan, so this is likely a read error. The CDR3 coding sequence is TGTGCCAGCAGTGACTTGGTCAATGAGCAGTTCTTA. Amino acid sequence: CASSDLVNEQFL. The rearrangement joins TRBV6-4 to TRBJ2-1, with unresolved D. The CDR3 has 12 residues. Germline CDR1 and CDR2: MRHNA and SNTAGT. V shed 1 base and J shed 6 bases, with 4 bases lying between them.

This clonotype showed up just a few times. V and J are TRBV29-1 and TRBJ1-5; possible D gene TRBD1, 6 bases. This CDR3 spans 12 amino acids. CDR1 and CDR2 (germline): SQVTM, ANQGSEA. Trimming removed 4 bases from V and 3 bases from J, with 7 bases in between. The CDR3 region has the DNA TGCAGCGTTGGGACAGACAATCAGCCCCAGCATTTT. Translated, it gives CSVGTDNQPQHF. Drawing the rest from reference TRBV29-1 and TRBJ1-5, the complete variable domain is SAVISQKPSRDICQRGTSLTIQCQVDSQVTMMFWYRQQPGQSLTLIATANQGSEATYESGFVIDKFPISRPNLTFSTLTVSNMSPEDSSIYLCSVGTDNQPQHFGDGTRLSIL.

This clonotype has just a few counts. The genes are TRBV5-6 and TRBJ2-7, with D perhaps matching TRBD1 (6 bases). V was pared by 1 base and J by 6 bases, with 17 bases between. This CDR3 has 15 amino acids. Germline V lookup: CDR1 SGHDT, CDR2 YYEEEE. CDR3 residues: CASSLLGRGSSEQYF. DNA for the CDR3: TGTGCCAGCAGCTTGTTAGGCAGGGGATCGTCCGAGCAGTACTTC.